This passage covers 24 T cell receptor beta chains from one sample sequenced in a study of neurological immune-mediated disorders. As for time point: longitudinal time-point 3. TCRdb independently ran MiXCR on the 5' RACE reads; one entry per CDR3 protein. In the table there are roughly 45,000 distinct CDR3 sequences, roughly 14% of which are singletons. Sequencing input: PBMCs. The receptors derive from a man younger than 45 in good health.

This clonotype was picked up many times. J is TRBJ2-4 and V is TRBV28; 8 positions match TRBD1. V dropped 2 bases and J dropped 6; count of bases not matched to a gene: 3. Germline assignment: CDR1 MDHEN and CDR2 SYDVKM. The CDR3 spans 14 residues. The CDR3 nucleotides read TGTGCCAGCAGTTTAATACAGGGGGGAAACATTCAGTACTTC. Its protein product is CASSLIQGGNIQYF.

This clonotype was picked up a small number of times. V gene TRBV7-8 combines with J gene TRBJ2-2; 7 nucleotides line up with TRBD1. The CDR3 spans 20 residues. Germline V lookup: CDR1 SGHVS, CDR2 FQNEAQ. Trimming took 1 base from V and 2 from J; bases not matched to a gene: 16. The CDR3 DNA reads TGTGCCAGCAGCTTAGTACCCCGCGGTTGGGGGACAGATAACACCGGGGAGCTGTTTTTT. Amino acids: CASSLVPRGWGTDNTGELFF. Variable domain in full (rest from reference TRBV7-8 and TRBJ2-2): GAGVSQSPRYKVAKRGQDVALRCDPISGHVSLFWYQQALGQGPEFLTYFQNEAQLDKSGLPSDRFFAERPEGSVSTLKIQRTQQEDSAVYLCASSLVPRGWGTDNTGELFFGEGSRLTVL.

This clonotype came up many times. This sequence joins TRBV18 and TRBJ2-2; unclear D gene. Trimming cost V 5 bases and J 1 base, with 5 bases left between them. The germline gives CDR1 KGHSH, CDR2 LQKENI. This CDR3 comprises 13 residues. The CDR3 DNA is TGTGCCAGCTCAGGTTTGAACACCGGGGAGCTGTTTTTT. Translating gives CASSGLNTGELFF.

This clonotype was picked up many times. The rearrangement links TRBV28 to TRBJ2-1, with D maybe TRBD1 (6 bases). The V gene lost 5 bases and the J gene lost 7 bases, with 21 bases spanning the gap. This CDR3 is built from 16 residues. CDR1 MDHEN and CDR2 SYDVKM come from the germline V gene. The CDR3 spells CASSISTGTSWNEQFF. The CDR3 coding sequence is TGTGCCAGCAGTATATCCACAGGGACATCATGGAATGAGCAGTTCTTC.

This clonotype showed up many times. The chain combines TRBV9 with TRBJ2-5; 8 nucleotides line up with TRBD2. This CDR3 has 16 amino acids. Germline-derived CDR1 and CDR2 are SGDLS and YYNGEE. With V trimmed by 3 bases and J by 4 bases, 11 bases remained unmatched. The CDR3 bases are TGTGCCAGCAGCGCCCACGGGGGGGAGGGCCTAGAGACCCAGTACTTC. Its translation: CASSAHGGEGLETQYF.

There are many counts of this clonotype. The genes are TRBV24-1 and TRBJ2-3; D may correspond to TRBD1 or TRBD2 (5 bases each). In germline, CDR1 is KGHDR, CDR2 SFDVKD. V gave up 1 base and J gave up 0 bases, with 10 bases separating them. The CDR3 covers 16 residues. The CDR3 bases are TGTGCCACCAGTGATTTTGGGACGGCTAGCACAGATACGCAGTATTTT. This encodes CATSDFGTASTDTQYF.

This clonotype was seen repeatedly, ten times or more. Written as DNA, the CDR3 is TGCGCCAGCAGCCCGAATCAGAATGAGCAGTTCTTC. As protein: CASSPNQNEQFF. The chain recombines TRBV4-1 with TRBJ2-1; D is undetermined. Germline CDR1 MGHRA, CDR2 YSYEKL. The CDR3 is made up of 12 amino acids. The V gene lost 4 bases and the J gene lost 7 bases, with 8 bases spanning the gap.

The J gene is TRBJ2-1, the V gene TRBV19; TRBD2 matches 7 bases. The junction had 10 bases not matched to a gene; V was cut back by 5 bases and J by 9 bases. CDR1 is LNHDA, CDR2 SQIVND, per germline (reference sequence). The length of the CDR3 is 14 residues. The CDR3 DNA is TGTGCCAGTAGTCCGCCGGCGGGAGCGGGTGAGCAGTTCTTC. It yields the protein CASSPPAGAGEQFF.

The sample holds many counts of this clonotype. The chain combines TRBV27 with TRBJ2-7; D perhaps matches TRBD2 (5 bases). In germline, CDR1 is MNHEY, CDR2 SMNVEV (reference sequence). The V gene lost 2 bases and the J gene lost 3 bases, with 17 bases spanning the gap. This CDR3 has 16 amino acids. The DNA for the CDR3 is TGTGCCAGCAGTTTAACAGCGGACTTCGTCATCTACGAGCAGTACTTC. Its protein is CASSLTADFVIYEQYF.

This clonotype showed up many times. This chain uses TRBV6-1 with TRBJ2-2, with TRBD2 as a possible D gene (6 bases). Germline CDR1 MNHNS, CDR2 SASEGT. The CDR3 totals 14 residues. Trimming took off 4 bases at V and 1 base at J, with 7 bases between the two ends. The CDR3 region is CASSVSGNTGELFF. CDR3 nucleotides: TGTGCCAGCAGTGTTAGCGGGAACACCGGGGAGCTGTTTTTT.

This clonotype came up many times. V and J are TRBV7-2 and TRBJ2-3; D may correspond to TRBD1 or TRBD2 (5 bases each). Germline V CDR1 and CDR2: SGHTA, FQGNSA. V lost 5 bases and J 15 bases, leaving 21 bases between the germline ends. The CDR3 covers 13 residues. CDR3 sequence: CASSSGPHNRDYF. The CDR3 DNA reads TGTGCCAGCAGCAGCGGACCCCACAATAGGGACTATTTT.

This clonotype was seen many times. This chain connects TRBV6-5 to TRBJ1-6; D unresolved. Germline CDR1 reads MNHEY; CDR2 reads SVGAGI. The germline V and J ends were trimmed by 6 bases and 8 bases, with 11 bases remaining between them. This CDR3 contains 13 residues. Here the CDR3 DNA reads TGTGCCAGCAGAAGGACGGAATATTCACCCCTCCACTTT. Translated: CASRRTEYSPLHF.

This clonotype appeared many times. The CDR3 region is CASSHGLVGTTDTQYF. Here the CDR3 DNA reads TGTGCCAGCAGCCATGGACTAGTTGGAACCACAGATACGCAGTATTTT. V is TRBV3-1 and J is TRBJ2-3; the match to TRBD2 covers 7 bases. Germline V gene sequence: CDR1 LGHDT, CDR2 YNNKEL (reference sequence). V dropped 3 bases and J dropped 2; count of bases not matched to a gene: 8. This CDR3 is 16 amino acids long.

This clonotype was detected many times. The chain is built from TRBV7-2 and TRBJ2-7; TRBD2 aligns across 8 bases. Germline V gene data show CDR1 as SGHTA and CDR2 as FQGNSA. The V segment lost 0 bases and the J segment 4 bases; nucleotides outside the gene matches: 8. There are 16 residues in the CDR3. The CDR3: CASSLASSGLVYEQYF. DNA for the CDR3: TGTGCCAGCAGCTTAGCGTCTAGCGGGTTGGTATACGAGCAGTACTTC.

The J gene is TRBJ2-7, the V gene TRBV28; TRBD2 is a possible D gene (6 bases). Trimming shortened V by 2 bases and J by 3 bases, and 11 bases separated the two germline ends. Germline loops: CDR1 MDHEN, CDR2 SYDVKM. This CDR3 comprises 14 residues. CDR3 nucleotide sequence: TGTGCCAGCAGTTTACGGGGACTGCACTACGAGCAGTACTTC. Protein product: CASSLRGLHYEQYF. Full variable domain (missing parts from reference TRBV28 and TRBJ2-7): DVKVTQSSRYLVKRTGEKVFLECVQDMDHENMFWYRQDPGLGLRLIYFSYDVKMKEKGDIPEGYSVSREKKERFSLILESASTNQTSMYLCASSLRGLHYEQYFGPGTRLTVT.

This clonotype was detected ten times or more. This sequence joins TRBV21-1 and TRBJ2-7; the DNA was not used to check the table's D call, TRBD1. TRBV21-1 represents a pseudogene. This CDR3 contains 11 residues. CDR3 DNA sequence: TGTGCCAGCAGCACCCTGTACGAGCAGTACTTC. This sequence encodes CASSTLYEQYF.

This clonotype was seen many times. The V call is TRBV11-3, the J call TRBJ2-2; TRBD2 aligns across 7 bases. The germline CDR1 and CDR2 sequences are SGHNT and YENEEA. V lost 5 bases to trimming and J lost 3 bases; unmatched junction nucleotides: 9. CDR3 length: 16 amino acids. The chain's CDR3 is CASSPQSRGDTGELFF. The CDR3 DNA sequence: TGTGCCAGCAGCCCCCAGAGCCGGGGGGACACCGGGGAGCTGTTTTTT.

This clonotype was seen repeatedly, ten times or more. This chain uses TRBV20-1 with TRBJ2-3, with D maybe TRBD2 (5 bases). The CDR3 totals 15 residues. V lost 6 bases and J lost 2, with 18 bases in between. Germline assignment: CDR1 DFQATT and CDR2 SNEGSKA (reference sequence). CDR3 loop: CSARRVASLTDTQYF. CDR3 sequence (DNA): TGCAGTGCCAGAAGAGTCGCTAGCCTCACAGATACGCAGTATTTT.

The gene calls are TRBV7-9 and TRBJ2-2, with D hard to call. The V end lost 5 bases, the J end lost 1 base, and 5 bases lay between the germline ends. The CDR3 has 13 residues. Germline CDR1 reads SEHNR; CDR2 reads FQNEAQ (reference sequence). The CDR3 is CASSHLNTGELFF. As DNA, the CDR3 is TGTGCCAGCAGCCACCTGAACACCGGGGAGCTGTTTTTT.

The sample holds many counts of this clonotype. The rearrangement links TRBV28 to TRBJ2-5; D is possibly TRBD1 (6 bases). V lost 8 bases, J lost 5 bases, and 15 bases lay in between. The CDR3 extends over 13 amino acids. Germline loops: CDR1 MDHEN, CDR2 SYDVKM. The DNA of the CDR3 is TGTGCCAGCTTGGGGGACATTTCGGAGACCCAGTACTTC. Protein sequence: CASLGDISETQYF. Drawing the rest from reference TRBV28 and TRBJ2-5, the complete variable domain is DVKVTQSSRYLVKRTGEKVFLECVQDMDHENMFWYRQDPGLGLRLIYFSYDVKMKEKGDIPEGYSVSREKKERFSLILESASTNQTSMYLCASLGDISETQYFGPGTRLLVL.

This clonotype was counted many times. This chain connects TRBV5-1 to TRBJ2-1, with 9 positions matching TRBD1. CDR1 is SGHRS, CDR2 YFSETQ, per germline. CDR3 length equals 15 residues. Trimming cost V 4 bases and J 1 base; bases outside gene matches: 3. CDR3 in DNA: TGCGCCAGCAGCGCTGGACAGGGGTCCTACAATGAGCAGTTCTTC. Its translation: CASSAGQGSYNEQFF.

This clonotype was picked up one time. Being one base from a much bigger clone, this may be a read error. J is TRBJ2-1 and V is TRBV20-1, with a weak D call TRBD2 (6 bases). The J call may not be correct, given that the DNA end is closer to TRBJ2-7. The V gene's germline CDR1 is DFQATT and CDR2 SNEGSKA (reference sequence). The CDR3 spans 12 residues. CDR3: CSASGTVYEQYF. The CDR3 DNA follows: TGCAGTGCTTCCGGGACTGTCTACGAGCAGTACTTC.

This clonotype was counted ten times or more. The genes are TRBV5-1 and TRBJ1-1; D unclear. Trimming left V 4 bases short and J 11 bases short, with 18 bases between. The CDR3 extends over 13 amino acids. CDR1 is SGHRS and CDR2 is YFSETQ in the germline V gene. CDR3 protein: CASSRDVAEVAFF. The DNA for the CDR3 is TGCGCCAGCAGCCGCGACGTGGCGGAGGTGGCTTTCTTT.

Comments on this clonotype: Likely a read error: the CDR3 ends without its conserved phenylalanine or tryptophan. CDR3 in amino acids: CAISRTGDGSGASTDTQYL. The CDR3 DNA sequence: TGTGCCATCAGCCGGACAGGGGACGGGAGCGGAGCTAGCACAGATACGCAGTATTTA. The chain combines TRBV10-3 with TRBJ2-3; TRBD1 matches at 9 bases. Germline loops: CDR1 ENHRY, CDR2 SYGVKD. V lost 6 bases and J lost 0; bases outside the gene matches: 16. The CDR3 spans 19 residues.